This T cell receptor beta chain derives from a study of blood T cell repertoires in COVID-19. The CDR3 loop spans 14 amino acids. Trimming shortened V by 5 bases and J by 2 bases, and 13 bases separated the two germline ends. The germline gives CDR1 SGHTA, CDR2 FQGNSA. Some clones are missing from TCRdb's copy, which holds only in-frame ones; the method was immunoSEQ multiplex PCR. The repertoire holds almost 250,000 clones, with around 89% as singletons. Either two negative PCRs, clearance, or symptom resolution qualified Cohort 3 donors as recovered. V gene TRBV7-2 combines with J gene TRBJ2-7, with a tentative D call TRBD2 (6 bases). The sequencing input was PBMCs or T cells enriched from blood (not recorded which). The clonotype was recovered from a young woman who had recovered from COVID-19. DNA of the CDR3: TGTGCCAGCAGCCAAGCCCGCGGGGCCTACGAGCAGTACTTC. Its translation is CASSQARGAYEQYF.